Shown below are 2 T cell receptor beta chains from a single sample sequenced in a study of T cell clonality in common variable immunodeficiency. Sequencing used immunoSEQ multiplex PCR; TCRdb keeps in-frame clones, though not all of them. The counts give roughly 29,000 clones, none of them seen only once; 10% to 15% is held by the top ten. The sequenced material came from peripheral blood mononuclear cells. These receptor sequences come from a person aged 18 to 70 in good health.

This clone was counted ten times or more. The read ends 3 residues shy of where the CDR3 ends; the end is completed using the germline J gene. The chain employs TRBV6-2 or TRBV6-3 and TRBJ2-5; D unresolved. The CDR3 is 12 residues long. CDR1 and CDR2 (germline): MNHEY, SVGEGT. V was cut by 6 bases and J by 5 bases, with 10 bases left in between. CDR3 DNA, as far as it was read: TGTGCCAGCAGCTCCGGTACGGAGACC. Protein product: CASSSGTET. The full CDR3 protein reads CASSSGTETQYF.

This clone was found many times. CDR3 DNA, as far as it was read: TGTGCCTGGAGTGGTAGCGGGGTCGCTAGCACAGATACG. Protein product: CAWSGSGVASTDT. The CDR3 in its entirety is CAWSGSGVASTDTQYF. The chain carries TRBV30 and TRBJ2-3, with TRBD2 identical over 8 bases. The CDR3 is cut off 3 residues early in the read; its end comes from the germline J gene. V shed 1 base and J 0 bases; nucleotides not matched to a gene: 6. This CDR3 has 16 residues. Germline lookup yields CDR1 GTSNPN and CDR2 SVGIG (reference sequence). Drawing the rest from reference TRBV30 and TRBJ2-3, the complete variable domain is SQTIHQWPATLVQPVGSPLSLECTVEGTSNPNLYWYRQAAGRGLQLLFYSVGIGQISSEVPQNLSASRPQDRQFILSSKKLLLSDSGFYLCAWSGSGVASTDTQYFGPGTRLTVL.